One sample yielded the 10 T cell receptor beta chains listed below, sequenced in a study of T cell responses to AZD1222 COVID-19 vaccine. Clones were read by immunoSEQ multiplex PCR, and TCRdb kept only the in-frame ones, dropping some. The sample holds 120,000 to 150,000 clones, around nine tenths seen once. The starting material was peripheral blood, obtained on day 0 of AZD1222 vaccination. The receptors originated from an adult in good health.

This clone has only one observation. The V call is TRBV6-5, the J call TRBJ2-7; D may correspond to TRBD1 or TRBD2 (5 bases each). V lost 6 bases, J lost 6 bases, and 21 bases lay in between. The CDR3 covers 15 residues. Looked up from germline, CDR1 is MNHEY and CDR2 is SVGAGI. Here the CDR3 reads CASRLAGAANFEQYF. The DNA for the CDR3 is TGTGCCAGCAGACTGGCCGGGGCTGCTAACTTCGAGCAGTACTTC.

The chain combines TRBV10-3 with TRBJ1-1; perhaps TRBD1 as D (5 bases). The V gene lost 2 bases and the J gene lost 5 bases, with 15 bases spanning the gap. From germline, CDR1 is ENHRY and CDR2 SYGVKD. The CDR3 covers 15 residues. The CDR3 spells CAISENSGSDTEAFF. For the CDR3, the DNA is TGTGCCATCAGTGAGAATTCAGGGTCCGATACTGAAGCTTTCTTT.

The sample holds one count of this clone. This sequence joins TRBV3-1 (or the pseudogene TRBV3-2) and TRBJ2-3; D unclear. Germline V gives CDR1 LGHDT, CDR2 YNNKEL (reference sequence). V lost 1 base and J lost 0, with 17 bases in between. CDR3 size: 18 residues. This CDR3 reads CASSQVRTFGPSTDTQYF. The CDR3 DNA sequence: TGTGCCAGCAGCCAAGTACGCACGTTTGGGCCCAGCACAGATACGCAGTATTTT.

The count of this clone is one. The chain is built from TRBV28 and TRBJ1-2; no reliable D call. Germline V CDR1 and CDR2: MDHEN, SYDVKM. The CDR3 is 14 residues long. Trimming pared 5 bases from V and 6 bases from J, leaving 16 bases between. The CDR3 nucleotides read TGTGCCAGCAGTACCCTGGACTTATGGAATGGCTACACCTTC. Translation gives CASSTLDLWNGYTF.

The chain carries TRBV5-6 and TRBJ2-1, with 10 bases matching TRBD2. CDR3 length: 16 residues. V lost 3 bases to trimming and J lost 3 bases; unmatched junction nucleotides: 6. The germline gives CDR1 SGHDT, CDR2 YYEEEE. In nucleotides, the CDR3 is TGTGCCAGCAGCTCAGGACTAGCGGAGCACTACAATGAGCAGTTCTTC. It codes for CASSSGLAEHYNEQFF.

The chain is built from TRBV18 and TRBJ1-1; 9 nucleotides align to TRBD1. The germline V gene has CDR1 KGHSH and CDR2 LQKENI. The CDR3 contains 14 residues. Unmatched junction bases numbered 3, after V lost 2 bases and J lost 5 bases. CDR3: CASSPVGQGTEAFF. CDR3 in DNA: TGTGCCAGCTCACCAGTCGGACAGGGGACTGAAGCTTTCTTT.

The chain is built from TRBV3-1 (or the pseudogene TRBV3-2) and TRBJ2-7; TRBD2 aligns across 7 bases. The CDR3 runs to 15 residues. J gave up 7 bases and V 4 bases, and 13 bases lay outside the gene matches. Germline values: CDR1 LGHDT, CDR2 YNNKEL (reference sequence). The CDR3, as DNA: TGTGCCAGCAGCCGTGGAGCGGGAATCAATCGGGAGCAGTACTTC. This sequence encodes CASSRGAGINREQYF.

The chain combines TRBV5-3 with TRBJ2-1; the D is unclear. TRBV5-3 is given ORF status, its function remaining uncertain. Trimming took 0 bases from V and 3 from J, leaving 4 bases between them. The CDR3 runs 13 residues. This CDR3 reads CARSLDFYNEQFF. The CDR3 nucleotides read TGTGCCAGAAGCTTGGACTTCTACAATGAGCAGTTCTTC.

V gene TRBV6-2 or TRBV6-3 combines with J gene TRBJ2-6, with TRBD1 identical over 8 bases. Losses at the gene ends were 6 bases for V and 4 bases for J; bases not matched to a gene: 5. This CDR3 region has 15 residues. The germline V gene has CDR1 MNHEY and CDR2 SVGEGT. The CDR3 sequence: CASSSRGLGANVLTF. In DNA form, the CDR3 reads TGTGCCAGCAGCTCCAGGGGGCTGGGGGCCAACGTCCTGACTTTC.

This clone came up once. The chain has TRBV5-5 and TRBJ1-4, with D unclear. The CDR3 sequence is 15 residues long. Trimming cost V 1 base and J 8 bases, with 15 bases left between them. Per germline, CDR1 SGHKS and CDR2 YYEKEE (reference sequence). CDR3 DNA: TGTGCCAGCAGCTTGAGTCTGGGTTGGGAGGAAAAACTGTTTTTT. Its translation: CASSLSLGWEEKLFF.